Listed here are 25 T cell receptor beta chains from one sample, sequenced in a study of identical twins. Using its own MiXCR run on the 5' RACE reads, TCRdb lists one record per CDR3 protein. The repertoire holds 350,000 or so distinct CDR3 sequences, with about 12% as singletons. These same records also appear under a second study, on yellow fever vaccine responses in identical twins.

The specimen sequenced was CD8+ T cells sorted from blood. These receptors all stem from a woman younger than 35 in good health.

The V call is TRBV6-4, the J call TRBJ2-3, with TRBD2 identical over 10 bases. The ends lost 5 bases at V and 3 bases at J; junction bases unmatched: 8. CDR1 and CDR2 (germline): MRHNA, SNTAGT. The CDR3 sequence is 16 residues long. The CDR3 DNA reads TGTGCCAGCAGTTCGTCTAGCGGGAGTCATACAGATACGCAGTATTTT. Encoded protein: CASSSSSGSHTDTQYF.

This clonotype turned up a few times. This chain links TRBV5-1 with TRBJ2-7; tentative D call: TRBD1 (6 bases). Looked up from germline, CDR1 is SGHRS and CDR2 is YFSETQ. Trimming pared 0 bases from V and 6 bases from J, leaving 10 bases between. This CDR3 region has 13 residues. CDR3 bases: TGCGCCAGCAGCTTGGGCAGGGGTGCCGAGCAGTACTTC. Amino acid sequence: CASSLGRGAEQYF. The full variable domain, with the rest looked up from reference TRBV5-1 and TRBJ2-7, is KAGVTQTPRYLIKTRGQQVTLSCSPISGHRSVSWYQQTPGQGLQFLFEYFSETQRNKGNFPGRFSGRQFSNSRSEMNVSTLELGDSALYLCASSLGRGAEQYFGPGTRLTVT.

There are a few counts of this clonotype. The chain carries TRBV28 and TRBJ1-1, with no clear D. The length of the CDR3 is 13 residues. Trimming stripped 1 base from V and 3 bases from J, with 6 bases between. CDR1 and CDR2 from the germline V gene are MDHEN and SYDVKM. This chain's CDR3 is CASSLSRDTEAFF. The DNA of the CDR3 is TGTGCCAGCAGTTTATCTAGGGACACTGAAGCTTTCTTT.

This clonotype appeared a few times. The chain uses TRBV20-1 and TRBJ2-5; D is undetermined. The germline V gene has CDR1 DFQATT and CDR2 SNEGSKA (reference sequence). Between the trimmed V and J ends, which lost 6 bases and 1 base, there was a span of 15 bases. CDR3 length: 14 residues. The CDR3 sequence is CSATTAYPQETQYF. The CDR3 nucleotides are TGCAGTGCCACAACCGCCTATCCCCAAGAGACCCAGTACTTC.

This clonotype has a handful of counts. The rearrangement joins TRBV14 to TRBJ2-1, with TRBD2 matching over 8 bases. The V gene's germline CDR1 is SGHDN and CDR2 FVKESK. J lost 2 bases, V lost 5 bases, and 5 bases had no gene match. This CDR3 has 15 residues. Here the CDR3 reads CASSYLAGTYNEQFF. The CDR3 DNA sequence: TGTGCCAGCAGCTACCTAGCGGGCACCTACAATGAGCAGTTCTTC.

There are a few counts of this clonotype. V and J are TRBV7-9 and TRBJ2-3; D is possibly TRBD2 (5 bases). V dropped 3 bases and J dropped 3 bases, with 19 bases sitting between them. The CDR3 is 17 amino acids. From germline, CDR1 is SEHNR and CDR2 FQNEAQ (reference sequence). The chain's CDR3 is CASSLVVNLLATDTQYF. CDR3 nucleotides: TGTGCCAGCAGCTTGGTGGTAAACCTCCTAGCAACAGATACGCAGTATTTT.

CDR3 in amino acids: CASSYLPGQREAFF. CDR3 coding DNA: TGCGCCAGCAGTTACTTACCGGGACAGCGTGAAGCTTTCTTT. The chain has TRBV10-1 and TRBJ1-1, with TRBD1 identical over 7 bases. The CDR3 totals 14 residues. Germline V gene data show CDR1 as WNHNN and CDR2 as SYGVQD (reference sequence). With 5 bases clipped from V and 7 bases from J, the junction kept 10 bases outside the gene matches.

The V call is TRBV4-1, the J call TRBJ1-1; D remains ambiguous. V shed 5 bases and J shed 3 bases, with 16 bases lying between them. Germline values: CDR1 MGHRA, CDR2 YSYEKL. The CDR3 contains 15 residues. In nucleotides, the CDR3 is TGCGCCAGCAGCATACCGGGGTCCAGCCACACTGAAGCTTTCTTT. Translated: CASSIPGSSHTEAFF.

This clonotype was seen a handful of times. The chain employs TRBV6-1 and TRBJ1-2, with D possibly being TRBD1 (5 bases). This CDR3 comprises 12 residues. The V end lost 6 bases, the J end lost 3 bases, and 8 bases lay between the germline ends. The germline gives CDR1 MNHNS, CDR2 SASEGT. CDR3 loop: CASRGEDYGYTF. The CDR3 region has the DNA TGTGCCAGCAGGGGGGAGGACTATGGCTACACCTTC.

At least ten counts were recorded for this clonotype. This sequence joins TRBV29-1 and TRBJ2-7; 10 positions agree with TRBD2. Germline-derived CDR1 and CDR2 are SQVTM and ANQGSEA. CDR3 length: 14 amino acids. The J segment lost 5 bases and the V segment lost 3 bases, leaving 7 bases of the junction unmatched. The CDR3 sequence: CSVESGTSVHEQYF. Here the CDR3 DNA reads TGCAGCGTTGAGTCCGGGACTAGCGTCCACGAGCAGTACTTC.

The chain joins TRBV9 to TRBJ2-1; 14 nucleotides match TRBD2. The CDR3 contains 18 residues. Germline V gene data show CDR1 as SGDLS and CDR2 as YYNGEE. The V gene end was trimmed by 1 base and the J gene end by 0 bases; junction bases not matched to a gene: 3. CDR3 sequence: CASSVTGLAGDSYNEQFF. The CDR3 nucleotides are TGTGCCAGCAGCGTAACGGGACTAGCGGGGGACTCCTACAATGAGCAGTTCTTC.

There are a few counts of this clonotype. The chain links TRBV29-1 to TRBJ2-5; the D gene is possibly TRBD2 (6 bases). Looked up from germline, CDR1 is SQVTM and CDR2 is ANQGSEA. Trimming stripped 7 bases from V and 3 bases from J, with 18 bases between. The CDR3 is made up of 14 amino acids. Here the CDR3 DNA reads TGCAGCGCCCTCATGGGATGGGGGGAAGAGACCCAGTACTTC. Amino acid sequence: CSALMGWGEETQYF.

This clonotype was counted only a few times. The chain combines TRBV12-3 or TRBV12-4 with TRBJ2-1, with no clear D. V lost 7 bases, J lost 0 bases, and 7 bases lay in between. The CDR3 length is 13 residues. Written as DNA, the CDR3 is TGTGCCAGCACGGTTAGCTCCTACAATGAGCAGTTCTTC. Residues: CASTVSSYNEQFF.

The V gene is TRBV18, the J gene TRBJ2-7; 8 nucleotides agree with TRBD1. V was pared by 5 bases and J by 4 bases, with 4 bases of the junction left unmatched. Germline V lookup: CDR1 KGHSH, CDR2 LQKENI. The CDR3 has 13 residues. The CDR3 is CASSETGGYEQYF. The CDR3 nucleotides are TGTGCCAGCTCAGAAACAGGGGGGTACGAGCAGTACTTC.

The J gene is TRBJ1-2, the V gene TRBV4-1; D not certain. With 0 bases removed from V and 3 bases from J, the gap between germline ends came to 14 bases. CDR1 MGHRA and CDR2 YSYEKL come from the germline V gene. The CDR3 has 16 residues. The CDR3 reads CASSQDHKADYYGYTF. The CDR3 DNA follows: TGCGCCAGCAGCCAAGATCATAAGGCAGACTACTATGGCTACACCTTC.

This clonotype was counted only a few times. The rearrangement uses TRBV9 and TRBJ2-3; D not resolved. In germline, CDR1 is SGDLS, CDR2 YYNGEE. The V end lost 6 bases, the J end lost 0 bases, and 11 bases lay between the germline ends. The CDR3 covers 14 residues. The CDR3 region has the DNA TGTGCCAGCACAGGAGCGTCCAGCACAGATACGCAGTATTTT. This gives the protein CASTGASSTDTQYF. Using reference TRBV9 and TRBJ2-3 for the parts outside the CDR3, the full variable domain is DSGVTQTPKHLITATGQRVTLRCSPRSGDLSVYWYQQSLDQGLQFLIQYYNGEERAKGNILERFSAQQFPDLHSELNLSSLELGDSALYFCASTGASSTDTQYFGPGTRLTVL.

This clonotype was detected ten times or more. V gene TRBV15 combines with J gene TRBJ2-2; no firm D call. Germline CDR1 and CDR2: LNHNV and YYDKDF (reference sequence). Trimming cost V 2 bases and J 3 bases, with 10 bases left between them. The CDR3 is 15 amino acids. CDR3 protein: CATSRRGQDTGELFF. In DNA form, the CDR3 reads TGTGCCACCAGCAGAAGAGGCCAGGACACCGGGGAGCTGTTTTTT.

This clonotype was seen a few times. The chain recombines TRBV20-1 with TRBJ2-1, with 9 bases that match TRBD2. V shed 2 bases and J 5 bases; nucleotides not matched to a gene: 4. Germline values: CDR1 DFQATT, CDR2 SNEGSKA (reference sequence). The CDR3 has 14 residues. CDR3 bases: TGCAGTGCTAGATCGTTAGCGGGAGACAATGAGCAGTTCTTC. Protein sequence: CSARSLAGDNEQFF.

The CDR3 loop reads CSARGTAYSYEQYF. The CDR3 DNA reads as TGCAGTGCTAGGGGGACAGCCTACTCCTACGAGCAGTACTTC. The chain uses TRBV20-1 and TRBJ2-7; 7 bases are a match to TRBD1. The V gene end was trimmed by 3 bases and the J gene end by 0 bases; junction bases not matched to a gene: 5. This CDR3 has 14 residues. Per the germline V gene, CDR1 is DFQATT and CDR2 is SNEGSKA (reference sequence).

This clonotype was picked up a small number of times. The J gene is TRBJ2-3, the V gene TRBV2; D is perhaps TRBD2 (5 bases). This CDR3 has 14 amino acids. Germline V gene lookup returns CDR1 SNHLY and CDR2 FYNNEI. Trimming stripped 1 base from V and 2 bases from J, with 7 bases between. The CDR3 loop reads CASSEGRDTDTQYF. The CDR3 nucleotides read TGTGCCAGCAGTGAAGGCCGGGACACAGATACGCAGTATTTT.

This clonotype was seen a few times. This chain uses TRBV4-1 with TRBJ2-7; 12 nucleotides agree with TRBD2. V lost 1 base, J lost 2 bases, and 3 bases stayed unmatched. CDR3 size: 16 residues. CDR1 and CDR2 from the germline V gene are MGHRA and YSYEKL. Here the CDR3 reads CASSQALAGGPYEQYF. For the CDR3, the DNA is TGCGCCAGCAGCCAAGCCCTAGCGGGAGGGCCCTACGAGCAGTACTTC.

Only a few counts were recorded for this clonotype. The chain combines TRBV7-8 with TRBJ1-1; 7 bases match TRBD1. V shed 1 base, J shed 0 bases, and the junction held 11 bases outside the gene matches. Looked up from germline, CDR1 is SGHVS and CDR2 is FQNEAQ. CDR3 length equals 18 residues. This chain's CDR3 is CASSLDGGQGGLNTEAFF. The CDR3 nucleotides are TGTGCCAGCAGCTTAGATGGGGGTCAGGGGGGTCTGAACACTGAAGCTTTCTTT.

V is TRBV6-1 and J is TRBJ2-6, with D possibly matching TRBD1 (6 bases). The CDR3 spans 14 residues. CDR1 MNHNS and CDR2 SASEGT come from the germline V gene. Trimming stripped 10 bases from V and 3 bases from J, with 13 bases between. CDR3 protein: CATPDSLGANVLTF. For the CDR3, the DNA is TGTGCCACCCCGGACAGCCTTGGGGCCAACGTCCTGACTTTC.

The chain recombines TRBV12-3 or TRBV12-4 with TRBJ2-2; D call uncertain. V shed 6 bases and J shed 7 bases, with 12 bases lying between them. This CDR3 comprises 13 residues. The DNA for the CDR3 is TGTGCCAGCAGATGGTTCGGAGTCGGGGAGCTGTTTTTT. Protein: CASRWFGVGELFF.

This rearrangement joins TRBV28 to TRBJ2-3, with D possibly matching TRBD2 (6 bases). The CDR3 runs to 15 residues. With 7 bases removed from V and 0 bases from J, the gap between germline ends came to 14 bases. The germline V gene encodes CDR1 MDHEN and CDR2 SYDVKM. CDR3 loop: CASISAGLSTDTQYF. The CDR3, as DNA: TGTGCCAGCATCTCGGCAGGACTAAGCACAGATACGCAGTATTTT. The full variable domain, its missing parts supplied by reference TRBV28 and TRBJ2-3, is DVKVTQSSRYLVKRTGEKVFLECVQDMDHENMFWYRQDPGLGLRLIYFSYDVKMKEKGDIPEGYSVSREKKERFSLILESASTNQTSMYLCASISAGLSTDTQYFGPGTRLTVL.